Following are 18 T cell receptor beta chains from one sample sequenced in a study of blood T cells in healthy people across ages. Using a J-beta primer mix together with a sample-barcoded 5' primer, a second PCR was run for roughly 6 to 12 cycles. In TCRdb, the 5' RACE reads were re-called with MiXCR into one record per CDR3 protein. This table holds 1.8 million or so distinct CDR3 sequences, approximately 40% found once. The sample taken for sequencing was blood. The origin of the receptors is a human donor in good health.

This chain links TRBV27 with TRBJ2-3; the D gene is possibly TRBD2 (6 bases). Per the germline V gene, CDR1 is MNHEY and CDR2 is SMNVEV (reference sequence). Trimming took off 8 bases at V and 2 bases at J, with 14 bases between the two ends. The CDR3 runs to 14 residues. The CDR3 loop is CASRWAGNTDTQYF. Written as DNA, the CDR3 is TGTGCCAGCCGCTGGGCGGGGAACACAGATACGCAGTATTTT.

The V gene is TRBV29-1, the J gene TRBJ1-1, with TRBD1 as a possible D gene (5 bases). The V gene's germline CDR1 is SQVTM and CDR2 ANQGSEA. The length of the CDR3 is 15 residues. V dropped 4 bases and J dropped 6 bases, with 21 bases sitting between them. As DNA, the CDR3 is TGCAGCGTTGTCTATAGGGGCACGGCGCGACCTGAAGCTTTCTTT. Its protein product is CSVVYRGTARPEAFF. The full variable domain, in which reference TRBV29-1 and TRBJ1-1 provide the parts outside the CDR3, is SAVISQKPSRDICQRGTSLTIQCQVDSQVTMMFWYRQQPGQSLTLIATANQGSEATYESGFVIDKFPISRPNLTFSTLTVSNMSPEDSSIYLCSVVYRGTARPEAFFGQGTRLTVV.

The chain is built from TRBV3-1 and TRBJ2-1; the D is unclear. CDR3 length equals 13 residues. Germline V gene lookup returns CDR1 LGHDT and CDR2 YNNKEL (reference sequence). The germline V and J ends were trimmed by 4 bases and 7 bases, with 11 bases remaining between them. The CDR3 DNA reads as TGTGCCAGCAGCCGTGCAGGTTCTAATGAGCAGTTCTTC. Its translation is CASSRAGSNEQFF.

In this sample, this clonotype turned up a few times. J is TRBJ2-5 and V is TRBV7-2; 9 bases agree with TRBD2. The V segment lost 4 bases and the J segment 3 bases; nucleotides outside the gene matches: 3. This CDR3 region has 14 residues. CDR1 and CDR2 from the germline V gene are SGHTA and FQGNSA. CDR3 sequence (DNA): TGTGCCAGCAGCTGGGTAGCGGGGGAAGAGACCCAGTACTTC. Translating it yields CASSWVAGEETQYF.

This clonotype was seen a few times. V and J are TRBV4-2 and TRBJ1-5, with a possible D match to TRBD1 (6 bases). The germline gives CDR1 LGHNA, CDR2 YNFKEQ. The CDR3 is 15 amino acids. V lost 0 bases to trimming and J lost 7 bases, with 13 bases between them. CDR3 coding DNA: TGTGCCAGCAGCCAAGATATGCCAGGGGACCAGCCCCAGCATTTT. It codes for CASSQDMPGDQPQHF.

V and J are TRBV6-1 and TRBJ1-5; D is undetermined. The CDR3 runs 15 residues. Per the germline V gene, CDR1 is MNHNS and CDR2 is SASEGT. V was pared by 6 bases and J by 5 bases, with 17 bases between. The CDR3 protein is CASSPLGLGHQPQHF. The CDR3 bases are TGTGCCAGCAGCCCCTTAGGACTCGGGCATCAGCCCCAGCATTTT.

This clonotype occurred a few times. The chain joins TRBV4-3 to TRBJ2-3; 12 bases are shared with TRBD2. This CDR3 spans 15 amino acids. From germline, CDR1 is LGHNA and CDR2 YSLEER. The V segment lost 1 base and the J segment 5 bases; nucleotides outside the gene matches: 1. CDR3 protein: CASSQASGGGDTQYF. Here the CDR3 DNA reads TGCGCCAGCAGCCAAGCTAGCGGGGGGGGAGATACGCAGTATTTT.

The table lists this clonotype with a few counts. The V and J genes are TRBV20-1 and TRBJ2-3; no firm D call. CDR1 is DFQATT, CDR2 SNEGSKA, per germline (reference sequence). The CDR3 has 14 residues. Between the trimmed V and J ends, which lost 3 bases and 2 bases, there was a span of 12 bases. CDR3 loop: CSASSLLPTDTQYF. The CDR3 DNA reads TGCAGTGCTAGTTCTCTCCTCCCCACAGATACGCAGTATTTT.

This chain connects TRBV7-2 to TRBJ2-7, with D maybe TRBD1 (6 bases). Germline values: CDR1 SGHTA, CDR2 FQGNSA. Trimming shortened V by 3 bases and J by 3 bases, and 12 bases separated the two germline ends. The CDR3 contains 14 residues. The CDR3 protein is CASSFRTEIYEQYF. CDR3 DNA sequence: TGTGCCAGCAGCTTTAGGACAGAGATCTACGAGCAGTACTTC.

In this sample, this clonotype turned up a few times. The V and J genes are TRBV4-1 and TRBJ1-4, with D unclear. Trimming removed 1 base at V and 3 bases at J, with 9 bases between. From germline, CDR1 is MGHRA and CDR2 YSYEKL. The length of the CDR3 is 15 residues. The DNA of the CDR3 is TGCGCCAGCAGCCAAGCCCCAAGGGCTAATGAAAAACTGTTTTTT. Translating it yields CASSQAPRANEKLFF.

The chain recombines TRBV20-1 with TRBJ1-4; 7 positions match TRBD1. V shed 5 bases and J 3 bases; nucleotides not matched to a gene: 12. In germline, CDR1 is DFQATT, CDR2 SNEGSKA (reference sequence). The CDR3 loop spans 16 amino acids. The CDR3 reads CSAPNPDGTANEKLFF. In DNA form, the CDR3 reads TGCAGTGCTCCCAACCCGGACGGGACAGCTAATGAAAAACTGTTTTTT.

The gene calls are TRBV7-8 and TRBJ1-1; a possible D gene is TRBD1 (6 bases). The germline gives CDR1 SGHVS, CDR2 FQNEAQ. The CDR3 totals 15 residues. The ends were cut back, 1 base at V and 6 bases at J, with 15 bases in the middle. In nucleotides, the CDR3 is TGTGCCAGCAGCTTAGGGTTCGGGGGCGAGGCTGAAGCTTTCTTT. The encoded protein is CASSLGFGGEAEAFF.

As regards this clonotype: The junction differs from germline at one of its ends, possibly a read error. The chain recombines TRBV12-3 or TRBV12-4 with TRBJ2-5; 9 positions match TRBD2. CDR3 length equals 15 residues. This chain's CDR3 is CASSFQAGGQETQYF. The CDR3 DNA reads TGCGCCAGCAGTTTTCAGGCGGGGGGGCAGGAGACCCAGTACTTC.

This chain joins TRBV7-9 and TRBJ2-3, with TRBD2 identical over 9 bases. Germline CDR1 SEHNR, CDR2 FQNEAQ (reference sequence). This CDR3 spans 15 amino acids. J was trimmed by 5 bases and V by 2 bases; bases with no gene match: 5. The CDR3 nucleotides read TGTGCCAGCAGCTTATTGATAGCGGGGGAAGATACGCAGTATTTT. Its protein product is CASSLLIAGEDTQYF.

The chain employs TRBV20-1 and TRBJ2-5, with 10 bases matching TRBD1. Matching the DNA end better, TRBJ2-7 makes the J call doubtful. The CDR3 is made up of 12 amino acids. CDR1 DFQATT and CDR2 SNEGSKA come from the germline V gene (reference sequence). CDR3 DNA sequence: TGCAGTGAAGACAGGGGGCTCCACGAGCAGTACTTC. As protein: CSEDRGLHEQYF.

A few counts support this clonotype. The chain employs TRBV20-1 and TRBJ1-2, with D maybe TRBD1 (5 bases). CDR1 and CDR2 from the germline V gene are DFQATT and SNEGSKA (reference sequence). CDR3 length: 14 residues. V was pared by 0 bases and J by 9 bases, with 17 bases between. CDR3 bases: TGCAGTGCTAGAGATCTAAGGGGAAGAAGAAGCTACACCTTC. Its protein product is CSARDLRGRRSYTF.

This chain joins TRBV4-3 and TRBJ2-5; TRBD2 matches at 11 bases. CDR3 length: 17 residues. Germline CDR1 is LGHNA and CDR2 is YSLEER. V lost 0 bases, J lost 5 bases, and 8 bases stayed unmatched. CDR3 sequence (DNA): TGCGCCAGCAGCCAAGAGGGACTAGCGGATGTAGGGGAGACCCAGTACTTC. Translated: CASSQEGLADVGETQYF.

The rearrangement links TRBV3-1 to TRBJ2-1; D gene uncertain. Germline values: CDR1 LGHDT, CDR2 YNNKEL (reference sequence). The V end was cut by 2 bases, the J end by 5 bases, with 10 bases between. This CDR3 region has 14 residues. The CDR3 protein is CASSQLDPNNEQFF. DNA for the CDR3: TGTGCCAGCAGCCAATTGGACCCGAACAATGAGCAGTTCTTC.